What follows is one TCR beta chain and its context. This specimen belongs to a study of shared T cell receptors in the human thymus. The CDR3 sequence is 17 residues long. Per the germline V gene, CDR1 is SGHRS and CDR2 is YFSETQ. Trimming shortened V by 4 bases and J by 3 bases, and 21 bases separated the two germline ends. TCRdb's table, derived via immunoSEQ multiplex PCR, lists solely in-frame clones and lacks some. The sample holds about 380,000 clones, around 93% seen once. This chain links TRBV5-1 with TRBJ2-3, with D perhaps matching TRBD2 (6 bases). The sample comprised thymocytes. This clonotype was obtained from a human donor. The CDR3 reads CASSTPTSSQGTDTQYF. CDR3 DNA: TGCGCCAGCAGCACCCCAACTAGCTCACAAGGAACAGATACGCAGTATTTT.